These 21 T cell receptor beta chains originate from one sample sequenced in a study of Graves' ophthalmopathy and Graves' hyperthyroidism. Transcripts of RNA were the source for amplifying TCR beta CDR3 regions. RT-PCR was first run with HTBI primers, then multiplex PCR in a second round. TCRdb independently ran MiXCR on the multiplex PCR reads; one entry per CDR3 protein. Altogether 600,000 to 650,000 distinct CDR3 sequences are present, about 24% being singletons, with the ten largest covering approximately 6.9%. The sequenced sample was peripheral blood. Receptors were obtained from a woman aged 18-35 years with stable Graves' hyperthyroidism. Some clones in this sample may be carry-over from other donors' samples.

This clonotype has only a few counts. In DNA form, the CDR3 reads TGCAGTGCTAGTCGCAGGGCGAACACCGGGGAGCTGTTTTTT. Amino acid sequence: CSASRRANTGELFF. The J gene is TRBJ2-2, the V gene TRBV20-1; possibly TRBD1 for D (5 bases). Germline V gives CDR1 DFQATT, CDR2 SNEGSKA (reference sequence). Between the trimmed V and J ends, which lost 3 bases and 0 bases, there was a span of 8 bases. CDR3 length: 14 amino acids.

This clonotype was observed many times. The V gene is TRBV28, the J gene TRBJ1-2, with D unresolved. The CDR3 has 14 residues. The V end was cut by 5 bases, the J end by 2 bases, with 12 bases between. Germline V gives CDR1 MDHEN, CDR2 SYDVKM. The CDR3 nucleotides are TGTGCCAGCAGTCCCGGCCGCCCGAACTATGGCTACACCTTC. It specifies CASSPGRPNYGYTF.

This clonotype was counted ten times or more. J is TRBJ2-2 and V is TRBV28; D is undetermined. The CDR3 is 13 residues long. Per the germline V gene, CDR1 is MDHEN and CDR2 is SYDVKM. Between the trimmed V and J ends, which lost 4 bases and 0 bases, there was a span of 3 bases. The CDR3 loop reads CASSSSNTGELFF. The CDR3 DNA reads TGTGCCAGCAGTTCGTCGAACACCGGGGAGCTGTTTTTT.

This clonotype was picked up a small number of times. This chain's CDR3 is CASSHALVRGENTEAFF. In DNA form, the CDR3 reads TGTGCCAGCAGCCACGCACTGGTGAGGGGCGAGAACACTGAAGCTTTCTTT. V gene TRBV3-1 combines with J gene TRBJ1-1; D perhaps matches TRBD1 (5 bases). Trimming took 3 bases from V and 1 from J, leaving 18 bases between them. The CDR3 spans 17 residues. Per the germline V gene, CDR1 is LGHDT and CDR2 is YNNKEL (reference sequence).

This clonotype was picked up many times. The V call is TRBV12-3 or TRBV12-4, the J call TRBJ1-1; D unresolved. The CDR3 consists of 13 residues. The V end lost 6 bases, the J end lost 6 bases, and 14 bases lay between the germline ends. The CDR3 reads CASSRWEGPEAFF. The CDR3 coding sequence is TGTGCCAGCAGCCGGTGGGAAGGTCCTGAAGCTTTCTTT.

This clonotype was picked up a small number of times. The chain carries TRBV7-9 and TRBJ1-2; D gene unclear. With 0 bases removed from V and 6 bases from J, the gap between germline ends came to 8 bases. Germline V CDR1 and CDR2: SEHNR, FQNEAQ (reference sequence). This CDR3 is built from 13 residues. CDR3 loop: CASSLASSDGYTF. The CDR3 nucleotides are TGTGCCAGCAGCTTAGCGTCGTCTGATGGCTACACCTTC.

In this sample, this clonotype turned up a few times. The chain joins TRBV6-1 to TRBJ2-5, with D hard to call. V lost 4 bases to trimming and J lost 5 bases, with 17 bases between them. CDR1 is MNHNS and CDR2 is SASEGT in the germline V gene. The CDR3 totals 15 residues. The CDR3 loop is CASSGDPLGWETQYF. In DNA, the CDR3 is TGTGCCAGCAGTGGTGACCCGCTAGGCTGGGAGACCCAGTACTTC.

This clonotype was recorded many times. The J gene is TRBJ1-6, the V gene TRBV11-2, with D perhaps matching TRBD1 (6 bases). The CDR3 is 15 amino acids. Germline CDR1 reads SGHAT; CDR2 reads FQNNGV. V was cut by 5 bases and J by 7 bases, with 15 bases left in between. CDR3 sequence (DNA): TGTGCCAGCAGCCGAGCCCCAGGGGAAAATTCACCCCTCCACTTT. Translation gives CASSRAPGENSPLHF. Looking up the rest from reference TRBV11-2 and TRBJ1-6 gives the full variable domain: EAGVAQSPRYKIIEKRQSVAFWCNPISGHATLYWYQQILGQGPKLLIQFQNNGVVDDSQLPKDRFSAERLKGVDSTLKIQPAKLEDSAVYLCASSRAPGENSPLHFGNGTRLTVT.

This clonotype was counted between two and nine times. The chain employs TRBV19 and TRBJ1-5; D uncertain. This CDR3 has 15 residues. Trimming took 2 bases from V and 0 from J, leaving 8 bases between them. CDR1 LNHDA and CDR2 SQIVND come from the germline V gene (reference sequence). CDR3 amino acids: CASSIQYNSNQPQHF. The CDR3 nucleotides read TGTGCCAGTAGTATACAGTATAATAGCAATCAGCCCCAGCATTTT. The full variable domain, its missing parts supplied by reference TRBV19 and TRBJ1-5, is DGGITQSPKYLFRKEGQNVTLSCEQNLNHDAMYWYRQDPGQGLRLIYYSQIVNDFQKGDIAEGYSVSREKKESFPLTVTSAQKNPTAFYLCASSIQYNSNQPQHFGDGTRLSIL.

The V call is TRBV29-1, the J call TRBJ2-5, with 11 nucleotides matching TRBD2. V dropped 3 bases and J dropped 5; count of bases not matched to a gene: 5. CDR1 SQVTM and CDR2 ANQGSEA come from the germline V gene. The CDR3 totals 14 residues. CDR3: CSVDVAGGRETQYF. In DNA, the CDR3 is TGCAGCGTTGACGTAGCGGGGGGGCGTGAGACCCAGTACTTC.

V is TRBV24-1 and J is TRBJ1-1; D is unclear. V lost 8 bases, J lost 1 base, and 13 bases lay in between. There are 14 residues in the CDR3. CDR1 is KGHDR, CDR2 SFDVKD, per germline. The CDR3 spells CATTGGRSNTEAFF. CDR3 in DNA: TGTGCCACCACAGGCGGACGGTCGAACACTGAAGCTTTCTTT.

This sequence joins TRBV20-1 and TRBJ2-7; 8 nucleotides align to TRBD2. The CDR3 is made up of 14 amino acids. V lost 2 bases and J lost 7; bases outside the gene matches: 10. The V gene's germline CDR1 is DFQATT and CDR2 SNEGSKA (reference sequence). The CDR3 sequence is CSARLAGTGYEQYF. The CDR3 DNA sequence: TGCAGTGCTAGACTAGCGGGCACCGGCTATGAGCAGTACTTC.

The CDR3: CASSWGLDRGAGNTIYF. As DNA, the CDR3 is TGTGCCAGCAGTTGGGGCCTGGACAGGGGCGCTGGAAACACCATATATTTT. The chain uses TRBV12-3 or TRBV12-4 and TRBJ1-3; 9 bases match TRBD1. The CDR3 contains 17 residues. The trim removed 4 bases at V and 2 bases at J, leaving 9 bases unmatched.

This clonotype came up many times. The V call is TRBV29-1, the J call TRBJ2-4; perhaps TRBD1 as D (6 bases). V was clipped by 5 bases and J by 4 bases, with 9 bases between them. Germline V gene sequence: CDR1 SQVTM, CDR2 ANQGSEA. The CDR3 is made up of 12 amino acids. CDR3 coding DNA: TGCAGCGTTTGGACAGATAAAAACATTCAGTACTTC. This gives the protein CSVWTDKNIQYF.

This clonotype was counted many times. The chain combines TRBV12-3 or TRBV12-4 with TRBJ1-1; D not certain. The CDR3 totals 15 residues. V was trimmed by 3 bases and J by 11 bases, leaving 22 bases between them. CDR3: CASSFGPRGRAVAFF. CDR3 sequence (DNA): TGTGCCAGCAGTTTCGGACCCCGGGGTAGGGCTGTGGCTTTCTTT.

This chain connects TRBV20-1 to TRBJ2-7, with 8 bases aligning to TRBD1. J was trimmed by 0 bases and V by 3 bases; bases with no gene match: 4. This CDR3 spans 14 amino acids. CDR1 DFQATT and CDR2 SNEGSKA come from the germline V gene (reference sequence). The CDR3 nucleotides read TGCAGTGCTAGGGGACAGGTCAGCTCCTACGAGCAGTACTTC. Amino acids: CSARGQVSSYEQYF.

At least ten counts were recorded for this clonotype. This chain joins TRBV28 and TRBJ1-1; maybe TRBD1 (5 bases). Per germline, CDR1 MDHEN and CDR2 SYDVKM. Trimming took off 4 bases at V and 0 bases at J, with 18 bases between the two ends. The CDR3 is 17 amino acids. The CDR3 region is CASSYTGAAFMNTEAFF. The CDR3 nucleotides are TGTGCCAGCAGTTACACCGGGGCAGCTTTCATGAACACTGAAGCTTTCTTT.

This clonotype showed up just a few times. The rearrangement links TRBV20-1 to TRBJ1-2; 7 bases are shared with TRBD1. The CDR3 has 13 residues. Per germline, CDR1 DFQATT and CDR2 SNEGSKA (reference sequence). Trimming took 4 bases from V and 2 from J; bases not matched to a gene: 4. In nucleotides, the CDR3 is TGCAGTGCTAAACAGGGGTCGAACTATGGCTACACCTTC. Translation: CSAKQGSNYGYTF.

This clonotype was counted between two and nine times. The chain combines TRBV11-1 with TRBJ1-1; TRBD1 matches 8 bases. Losses at the gene ends were 4 bases for V and 4 bases for J; bases not matched to a gene: 17. The CDR3 length is 18 residues. Looked up from germline, CDR1 is SGHAT and CDR2 is FQDESV (reference sequence). CDR3 loop: CASSSQSRGLASGTEAFF. The CDR3 DNA follows: TGTGCCAGCAGCTCGCAGTCCAGGGGGCTCGCGAGCGGCACTGAAGCTTTCTTT.

This clonotype was seen repeatedly, ten times or more. V gene TRBV19 combines with J gene TRBJ1-2, with D possibly TRBD1 on 5 matching bases. CDR3 size: 17 residues. The V gene's germline CDR1 is LNHDA and CDR2 SQIVND (reference sequence). The V end was cut by 0 bases, the J end by 0 bases, with 14 bases between. The CDR3 DNA follows: TGTGCCAGTAGTATAGATTTCACAGGAACCGCTAACTATGGCTACACCTTC. Protein product: CASSIDFTGTANYGYTF.

This clonotype occurred many times. The J gene is TRBJ1-1, the V gene TRBV10-1, with TRBD1 matching over 8 bases. The CDR3 spans 15 residues. Germline lookup yields CDR1 WNHNN and CDR2 SYGVQD (reference sequence). After removal of 5 bases from V and 2 bases from J, the junction contained 7 bases not matched to a gene. The chain's CDR3 is CASSSGQGFNTEAFF. The CDR3, as DNA: TGCGCCAGCAGTTCCGGACAGGGCTTCAACACTGAAGCTTTCTTT.